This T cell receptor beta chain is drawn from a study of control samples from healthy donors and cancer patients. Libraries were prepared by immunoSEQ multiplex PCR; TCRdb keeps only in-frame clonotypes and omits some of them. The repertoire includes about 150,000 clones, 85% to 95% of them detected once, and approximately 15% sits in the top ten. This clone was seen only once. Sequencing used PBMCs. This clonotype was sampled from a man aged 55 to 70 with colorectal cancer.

CDR3 in DNA: TGTGCCACCAGTGATTTGGGTCAGGGGCAAGCTTTCTTT. Translating gives CATSDLGQGQAFF. The genes are TRBV24-1 and TRBJ1-1, with D maybe TRBD1 (6 bases). Germline values: CDR1 KGHDR, CDR2 SFDVKD. The CDR3 extends over 13 amino acids. The V gene lost 0 bases and the J gene lost 9 bases, with 10 bases spanning the gap.